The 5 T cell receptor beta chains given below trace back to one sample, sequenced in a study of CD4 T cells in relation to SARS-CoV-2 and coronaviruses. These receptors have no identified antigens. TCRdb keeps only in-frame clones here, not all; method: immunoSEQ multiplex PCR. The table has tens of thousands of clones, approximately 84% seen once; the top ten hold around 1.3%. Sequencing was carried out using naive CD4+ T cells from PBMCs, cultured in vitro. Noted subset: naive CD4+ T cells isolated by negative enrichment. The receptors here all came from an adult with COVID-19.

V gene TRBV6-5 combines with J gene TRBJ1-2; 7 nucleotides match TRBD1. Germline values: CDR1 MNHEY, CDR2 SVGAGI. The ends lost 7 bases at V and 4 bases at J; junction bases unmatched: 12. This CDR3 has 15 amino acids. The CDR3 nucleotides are TGTGCCAGCACCAGGGGGGGCGGATTAATCTATGGCTACACCTTC. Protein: CASTRGGGLIYGYTF.

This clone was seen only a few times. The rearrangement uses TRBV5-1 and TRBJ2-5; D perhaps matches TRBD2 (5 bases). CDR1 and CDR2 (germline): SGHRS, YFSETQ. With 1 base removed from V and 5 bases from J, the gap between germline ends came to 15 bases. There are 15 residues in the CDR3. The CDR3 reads CASSLWETGMETQYF. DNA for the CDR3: TGCGCCAGCAGCTTGTGGGAAACGGGAATGGAGACCCAGTACTTC.

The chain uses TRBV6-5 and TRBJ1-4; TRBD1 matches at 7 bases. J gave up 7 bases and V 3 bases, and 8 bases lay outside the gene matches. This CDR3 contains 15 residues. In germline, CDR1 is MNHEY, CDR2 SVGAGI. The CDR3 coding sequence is TGTGCCAGCAGTTATTCCGGGACAGCAAGTGAAAAACTGTTTTTT. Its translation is CASSYSGTASEKLFF.

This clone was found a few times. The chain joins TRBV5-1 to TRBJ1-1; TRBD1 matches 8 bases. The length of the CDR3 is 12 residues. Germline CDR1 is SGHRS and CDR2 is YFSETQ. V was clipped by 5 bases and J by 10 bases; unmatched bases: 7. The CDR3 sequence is CASRGQASRAFF. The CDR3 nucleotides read TGCGCCAGCAGGGGACAGGCCTCCCGAGCTTTCTTT.

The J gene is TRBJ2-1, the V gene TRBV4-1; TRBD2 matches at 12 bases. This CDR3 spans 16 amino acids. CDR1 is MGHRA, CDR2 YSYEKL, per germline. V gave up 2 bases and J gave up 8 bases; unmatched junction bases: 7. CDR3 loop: CASSQKRGLAGDEQFF. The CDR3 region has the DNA TGCGCCAGCAGCCAAAAGAGGGGACTAGCGGGCGATGAGCAGTTCTTC.